The 21 T cell receptor beta chains in this list originate from one sample, sequenced in a study of graft-versus-host responses after intestinal transplantation. Data came from immunoSEQ multiplex PCR; TCRdb stores just in-frame clones and leaves some out. Of around 96,000 clones listed, about nine tenths are singletons. The sequencing here drew on PBMCs, taken about 440 days after intestinal transplant. Source of these receptors: a human patient who received an intestinal transplant, so some T cells may come from the graft donor.

The chain has TRBV9 and TRBJ2-5, with a tentative D call TRBD2 (6 bases). The CDR3 extends over 14 amino acids. Germline V CDR1 and CDR2: SGDLS, YYNGEE. Trimming cost V 1 base and J 10 bases, with 17 bases left between them. CDR3 bases: TGTGCCAGCAGCGTAACGGGGGAGCCCCTAGGCCAGTACTTC. Translating it yields CASSVTGEPLGQYF.

V and J are TRBV18 and TRBJ1-1; D remains ambiguous. CDR1 is KGHSH, CDR2 LQKENI, per germline. The CDR3 is made up of 14 amino acids. Trimming left V 5 bases short and J 6 bases short, with 16 bases between. The CDR3 reads CASSGSRDLAEAFF. CDR3 DNA sequence: TGTGCCAGCTCAGGGTCAAGGGATCTTGCTGAAGCTTTCTTT.

The chain links TRBV4-2 to TRBJ2-1; D is unresolved. Trimming pared 1 base from V and 6 bases from J, leaving 10 bases between. This CDR3 comprises 14 residues. The V gene's germline CDR1 is LGHNA and CDR2 YNFKEQ. The CDR3: CASSQGASRNEQFF. The CDR3 DNA is TGTGCCAGCAGCCAAGGAGCTAGTCGCAATGAGCAGTTCTTC.

The J gene is TRBJ1-5, the V gene TRBV5-5; weak D call: TRBD1 (6 bases). V was cut by 4 bases and J by 6 bases, with 11 bases left in between. The CDR3 contains 13 residues. Germline assignment: CDR1 SGHKS and CDR2 YYEKEE (reference sequence). CDR3 sequence reads: CASSLQGVQPQHF. The CDR3 region has the DNA TGTGCCAGCAGCCTACAGGGAGTTCAGCCCCAGCATTTT.

The chain is built from TRBV9 and TRBJ1-1, with D uncertain. Germline CDR1 and CDR2: SGDLS and YYNGEE. V was pared by 2 bases and J by 0 bases, with 8 bases between. The CDR3 has 14 residues. The CDR3 sequence is CASSVGAMNTEAFF. The CDR3 coding sequence is TGTGCCAGCAGCGTGGGAGCGATGAACACTGAAGCTTTCTTT.

CDR3 amino acids: CASSPTSGYTF. The CDR3 coding sequence is TGTGCCAGCTCACCGACATCAGGCTACACCTTC. The genes are TRBV18 and TRBJ1-2; no clear D gene. V lost 3 bases, J lost 8 bases, and 7 bases lay in between. CDR1 is KGHSH and CDR2 is LQKENI in the germline V gene. The CDR3 consists of 11 residues.

This clone was observed a few times. The chain employs TRBV29-1 and TRBJ2-2; 7 bases agree with TRBD1. V shed 7 bases, J shed 2 bases, and the junction held 10 bases outside the gene matches. This CDR3 contains 15 residues. Germline values: CDR1 SQVTM, CDR2 ANQGSEA. In DNA, the CDR3 is TGCAGCGCCCAAGGGGGCAGTGACAACACCGGGGAGCTGTTTTTT. This gives the protein CSAQGGSDNTGELFF.

This sequence joins TRBV7-9 and TRBJ1-5; no definite D call. The germline V and J ends were trimmed by 3 bases and 3 bases, with 12 bases remaining between them. The CDR3 sequence is 15 residues long. Germline loops: CDR1 SEHNR, CDR2 FQNEAQ (reference sequence). The CDR3 loop is CASSLSWWDNQPQHF. For the CDR3, the DNA is TGTGCCAGCAGCTTGAGTTGGTGGGACAATCAGCCCCAGCATTTT.

A single count supports this clone. This chain connects TRBV18 to TRBJ1-6; 8 bases align to TRBD1. V shed 2 bases, J shed 8 bases, and the junction held 2 bases outside the gene matches. This CDR3 spans 14 amino acids. Per the germline V gene, CDR1 is KGHSH and CDR2 is LQKENI. The CDR3 spells CASSPTGGDSPLHF. For the CDR3, the DNA is TGTGCCAGCTCACCAACAGGGGGGGATTCACCCCTCCACTTT.

This clone showed up just a few times. The same CDR3 also results from other DNA sequences found in this sample. The V call is TRBV6-5, the J call TRBJ2-7, with TRBD1 matching 9 bases. V was pared by 0 bases and J by 2 bases, with 2 bases of the junction left unmatched. The CDR3 extends over 15 amino acids. In germline, CDR1 is MNHEY, CDR2 SVGAGI. The CDR3 spells CASSYSNRGPYEQYF. The CDR3 nucleotides read TGTGCCAGCAGTTACTCGAACAGGGGGCCCTACGAGCAGTACTTC.

This clone was counted a single time. The chain uses TRBV10-3 and TRBJ1-3, with no clear D. The V gene lost 10 bases and the J gene lost 0 bases, with 13 bases spanning the gap. Germline loops: CDR1 ENHRY, CDR2 SYGVKD. The CDR3 contains 14 residues. CDR3 bases: TGTGCCACGAAACCACGGAGCTCTGGAAACACCATATATTTT. Amino acid sequence: CATKPRSSGNTIYF.

The gene calls are TRBV29-1 and TRBJ1-2; unclear D gene. With 5 bases removed from V and 2 bases from J, the gap between germline ends came to 12 bases. This CDR3 is built from 13 residues. The germline CDR1 and CDR2 sequences are SQVTM and ANQGSEA. CDR3: CSVKGVMNYGYTF. The CDR3 coding sequence is TGCAGCGTTAAGGGTGTCATGAACTATGGCTACACCTTC.

This chain connects TRBV7-2 to TRBJ1-5; D is uncertain. Germline assignment: CDR1 SGHTA and CDR2 FQGNSA. The V end was cut by 5 bases, the J end by 1 base, with 12 bases between. The CDR3 is 15 amino acids. The CDR3 spells CASSLSGWSNQPQHF. The DNA of the CDR3 is TGTGCCAGCAGCCTTAGTGGGTGGAGCAATCAGCCCCAGCATTTT.

The rearrangement links TRBV5-1 to TRBJ2-5; D remains ambiguous. CDR1 and CDR2 from the germline V gene are SGHRS and YFSETQ. The CDR3 loop spans 13 amino acids. Trimming shortened V by 2 bases and J by 1 base, and 6 bases separated the two germline ends. The CDR3 region has the DNA TGCGCCAGCAGCTTCCAGTCCCAAGAGACCCAGTACTTC. It codes for CASSFQSQETQYF.

The V and J genes are TRBV2 and TRBJ1-5; 7 bases fit TRBD1. The length of the CDR3 is 15 residues. Trimming took 8 bases from V and 5 from J; bases not matched to a gene: 12. The V gene's germline CDR1 is SNHLY and CDR2 FYNNEI. The CDR3 bases are TGTGCCAGCCAGTTGTGGGACAGCTTGGATCAGCCCCAGCATTTT. Translated, it gives CASQLWDSLDQPQHF.

The J gene is TRBJ1-2, the V gene TRBV6-1; TRBD1 matches at 7 bases. V dropped 4 bases and J dropped 7; count of bases not matched to a gene: 12. This CDR3 is built from 15 residues. CDR1 is MNHNS and CDR2 is SASEGT in the germline V gene. Written as DNA, the CDR3 is TGTGCCAGCAGTGTTGGAGGGGGCGGGCTGAGTGGCTACACCTTC. Amino acid sequence: CASSVGGGGLSGYTF.

The CDR3 nucleotides read TGCGCCAGCAGCCGCCTCCCGGGACAGGTCTACGAGCAGTACTTC. This sequence encodes CASSRLPGQVYEQYF. The gene calls are TRBV4-1 and TRBJ2-7, with TRBD1 matching over 8 bases. Per the germline V gene, CDR1 is MGHRA and CDR2 is YSYEKL. With V trimmed by 4 bases and J by 3 bases, 8 bases remained unmatched. This CDR3 has 15 amino acids.

The chain employs TRBV11-2 and TRBJ2-2; tentative D call: TRBD1 (5 bases). Germline values: CDR1 SGHAT, CDR2 FQNNGV. This CDR3 is built from 14 residues. Deletions cut 5 bases from V and 8 bases from J, with 15 bases between. Here the CDR3 DNA reads TGTGCCAGCAGCCGACAGACTGCCATAGGGGAGCTGTTTTTT. It yields the protein CASSRQTAIGELFF.

The rearrangement uses TRBV5-1 and TRBJ2-5, with a tentative D call TRBD2 (5 bases). Trimming stripped 0 bases from V and 4 bases from J, with 19 bases between. The CDR3 is 17 amino acids. Germline CDR1 reads SGHRS; CDR2 reads YFSETQ. The CDR3 spells CASSLGWAGEGRETQYF. For the CDR3, the DNA is TGCGCCAGCAGCTTGGGATGGGCCGGGGAAGGTCGAGAGACCCAGTACTTC.

The J gene is TRBJ2-2, the V gene TRBV7-8; weak D call: TRBD1 (5 bases). The V end was cut by 1 base, the J end by 8 bases, with 5 bases between. CDR3 length: 12 amino acids. Germline values: CDR1 SGHVS, CDR2 FQNEAQ. The DNA for the CDR3 is TGTGCCAGCAGCTTAGGGACAGGGGAGCTGTTTTTT. Translating it yields CASSLGTGELFF.

The CDR3 sequence: CASSPGIIIGEDNEQFF. The CDR3 region has the DNA TGCGCCAGCAGTCCGGGTATTATAATTGGCGAGGACAATGAGCAGTTCTTC. This chain links TRBV23-1 with TRBJ2-1; the D is unclear. TRBV23-1 is an open reading frame whose function is uncertain. The CDR3 consists of 17 residues. V shed 4 bases and J shed 5 bases, with 21 bases lying between them.